This T cell receptor (beta chain) derives from a study of identical twins. This clonotype has just a few counts. TCRdb itself ran the 5' RACE reads through MiXCR, one entry per CDR3 protein. The table includes 450,000 or so distinct CDR3 sequences, 13% to 15% detected once. The ends were cut back, 1 base at V and 4 bases at J, with 12 bases in the middle. The CDR3 runs 14 residues. CDR1 SGHRS and CDR2 YFSETQ come from the germline V gene. The same specimen was also included in a second study, on yellow fever vaccine responses in identical twins.

Sequencing was carried out using CD4+ T cells sorted from blood. The TCR sequence derives from a woman in her late teens or twenties in good health. The V gene is TRBV5-1, the J gene TRBJ2-7, with D perhaps matching TRBD1 or TRBD2 (6 bases each). The CDR3: CASSLPTGAYEQYF. The CDR3, as DNA: TGCGCCAGCAGCTTGCCAACGGGGGCGTACGAGCAGTACTTC.